The rows below give T cell receptor beta chains drawn from one sample of a study of cytomegalovirus exposure and HLA in healthy donors. Data came from immunoSEQ multiplex PCR; TCRdb stores just in-frame clones and leaves some out. The sample records fewer than 90,000 clones, approximately 88% being singletons. Material for sequencing was PBMCs. The source of these receptors is a woman under 30 in good health and CMV-seropositive. Both conserved end residues are part of each CDR3. Each record gives: CDR3 protein, CDR3 DNA, J gene, V gene, D gene, clone size. D genes are given only for firm matches. Only some rows state a clone size, as once, few, many or a class for expanded clones.

CDR3: CASSALPSSGANVLTF; DNA: TGTGCCAGCAGCGCCTTACCGAGCTCTGGGGCCAACGTCCTGACTTTC; J: TRBJ2-6; V: TRBV5-4; D: NA; size: NA
CDR3: CASSFPGTANTGELFF; DNA: TGTGCCAGCAGCTTCCCCGGGACAGCGAACACCGGGGAGCTGTTTTTT; J: TRBJ2-2; V: TRBV7-9; D: TRBD1; size: NA
CDR3: CASSVSSGVQETQYF; DNA: TGTGCCAGCAGCGTATCATCAGGGGTCCAAGAGACCCAGTACTTC; J: TRBJ2-5; V: TRBV9; D: NA; size: NA
CDR3: CASTLPLAGGLGGEQFF; DNA: TGCGCCAGCACCCTCCCCCTAGCGGGGGGCCTTGGGGGGGAGCAGTTCTTC; J: TRBJ2-1; V: TRBV10-1; D: TRBD2; size: NA
CDR3: CAWSREQGNSPLHF; DNA: TGTGCCTGGAGTCGGGAACAAGGGAATTCACCCCTCCACTTT; J: TRBJ1-6; V: TRBV30; D: NA; size: once
CDR3: CASSVQGAAYNSPLHF; DNA: TGTGCCAGCAGCGTACAGGGGGCGGCCTATAATTCACCCCTCCACTTT; J: TRBJ1-6; V: TRBV11-2; D: TRBD1; size: NA
CDR3: CATSRIDAGNQPQHF; DNA: TGTGCCACCAGCAGAATAGACGCAGGGAATCAGCCCCAGCATTTT; J: TRBJ1-5; V: TRBV15; D: NA; size: NA
CDR3: CASSLGTGGETQYF; DNA: TGTGCCAGCAGTTTGGGGACAGGGGGGGAGACCCAGTACTTC; J: TRBJ2-5; V: TRBV27; D: TRBD1; size: NA
CDR3: CASSPRGGGPSTDTQYF; DNA: TGTGCCAGCTCACCCAGAGGGGGCGGCCCTAGCACAGATACGCAGTATTTT; J: TRBJ2-3; V: TRBV18; D: TRBD1; size: NA
CDR3: CASSSRLNTGELFF; DNA: TGTGCCAGCAGTTCTAGGTTAAACACCGGGGAGCTGTTTTTT; J: TRBJ2-2; V: TRBV6-6; D: NA; size: NA
CDR3: CASSLGQGRTEAFF; DNA: TGTGCCAGCAGTTTGGGACAGGGCCGCACTGAAGCTTTCTTT; J: TRBJ1-1; V: TRBV27; D: TRBD1; size: NA
CDR3: CASSLRGGGDTEAFF; DNA: TGTGCCAGCAGCTTAAGGGGGGGTGGGGACACTGAAGCTTTCTTT; J: TRBJ1-1; V: TRBV7-9; D: NA; size: NA
CDR3: CASSQDWGGTTLSNEQFF; DNA: TGCGCCAGCAGCCAAGACTGGGGGGGGACAACCCTCTCCAATGAGCAGTTCTTC; J: TRBJ2-1; V: TRBV4-1; D: NA; size: NA
CDR3: CASSQDSRGVNEKLFF; DNA: TGCGCCAGCAGCCAAGATTCCCGGGGGGTTAATGAAAAACTGTTTTTT; J: TRBJ1-4; V: TRBV4-3; D: NA; size: NA
CDR3: CASRYRGTNEKLFF; DNA: TGTGCCAGCAGATACAGGGGGACTAATGAAAAACTGTTTTTT; J: TRBJ1-4; V: TRBV27; D: TRBD1; size: NA